This paragraph reports one TCR beta chain. This clonotype was detected many times. Its antigen is still unknown. Base qualities are not recorded, but no much larger clone differs from it by a single base. This entry comes from a study of human T cells and chemical hapten exposure (dated by TCRdb to 2020 to 2022). Looking at the study overall: For sensitization, 2% DPC in acetone was applied to a roughly 2 cm by roughly 2 cm area of upper inner arm skin. Most of the patients in the cohort were female, and the cohort covered alopecia areata with under or over 50% scalp involvement, alopecia totalis and alopecia universalis. Blood samples were taken from patients before sensitization (week 0) and then at 2, 6 and about 24 weeks after DPC sensitization. Weekly therapeutic DPC doses were additionally applied to the scalp of patients throughout the roughly 22-week study period. Patch testing was done on the upper back using Finn chambers containing 0.01% DPC, and results were scored after 6 days according to International Contact Dermatitis Research Group standards. The libraries were sequenced as a pool, and the TCR yield per sample differed mostly because of small variations in library volumes within the pool. For TCR sequencing, blood came from over 25 alopecia patients at anywhere from one to four time points (pre-sensitization, 2, 6 and 24 weeks). In alopecia patients, the study followed how the peripheral blood TCR repertoire changed in vivo over primary and secondary sensitization to diphenylcyclopropenone (DPC), a hapten.

Explained via the paper, the time point label denotes: patch test 1, 2 weeks after DPC sensitization. The sample's treatment or condition label is to be understood as: therapeutic diphenylcyclopropenone sensitization with weekly scalp DPC. Blood at each patch-test visit was drawn before the patch test was applied. Eligible patients were aged 18 to 70, diagnosed with alopecia, deemed suitable for DPC therapy, and excluded if pregnant. Total RNA was isolated from unfractionated whole blood collected in Tempus Blood RNA tubes. V was cut back by 5 bases and J by 1 base, leaving a gap of 16 bases between them. Taken from the germline V gene (reference sequence), the CDR1 and CDR2 loops are SEHNR and FQNEAQ. The CDR3 covers 16 residues, taking in both the cysteine and the phenylalanine. Kept here is only the CDR3 DNA, which spans 48 bases and is read in frame from base 1. What the work shows at the level of the full study, not this receptor alone: Patch test score was positively correlated with the number of PT1 expanded TCRs, with significance at thresholds 8, 16 and 32 but not at 4. Repeated subsampling changed both the strength of the expansion versus patch-test correlation and the threshold at which the correlation became significant. Compared with pre-sensitization or healthy control sets, expanded TCRs formed significantly more large CDR3 similarity clusters, which is consistent with antigen-driven responses. DPC sensitization did not change the number of TCRs with a frequency above 1 in 1000, and there was no evidence of changes in global repertoire structure. All patients had alopecia, a presumed autoimmune disease, so their immune response might differ from that of healthy individuals.

The library was generated by RACE. The sample was run on a NextSeq 500. During library preparation, unique molecular identifiers were attached to individual cDNA molecules so that TCRs could be counted in a quantitative, reproducible way. Each blood RNA sample was used to sequence both TCR alpha and TCR beta chains. Per the original workflow: The median number of TCRs per sample was approximately 96,000, ranging from about 20,000 to 750,000. The Decombinator software suite was used to annotate V, J and CDR3 in the TCR reads. Every sample was subsampled to the same number of TCRs (28,000) for the PS versus PT1 abundance plots. TCRs were defined as expanded if absent before sensitization and observed at least eight times at the 2-week time point. Clones were called with MiXCR by TCRdb after fastp trimmed the public reads at Q25, and only in-frame beta chains were retained. Each entry is one CDR3 protein sequence, shown with its most common DNA and genes. In this record, the V and J calls reflect TCRdb's handling and not the investigators' own analysis. The sample table holds about 57,000 distinct CDR3 sequences, of which 9.3% were seen once. In total, the top ten clones hold roughly 14% of the sample.

The chain employs TRBV7-9 and TRBJ2-3; the D gene cannot be named for sure. The TCR originated in a woman in her thirties or forties with alopecia areata. Some clones in this sample may be carry-over from other donors' samples. The sequencing used whole blood, collected in connection with sensitization to the hapten diphenylcyclopropenone (DPC). Here the CDR3 is given as CASSPTASFGTDTQYF. The DNA reads as follows: TGTGCCAGCAGCCCTACCGCTAGTTTTGGCACAGATACGCAGTATTTT.